The clone carrying this T cell receptor beta chain was seen ten or more times. The data are from a study of CD8+CD57+ T cells in acquired aplastic anemia. Those patients picked for sequencing had displayed CD8+CD57+ cell expansion on flow cytometry. This CDR3 region has 13 residues. Trimming took off 7 bases at V and 2 bases at J, with 12 bases between the two ends. Germline loops: CDR1 SGHTS, CDR2 YDEGEE. TCR beta VDJ and CDR3 profiling used genomic DNA as template. Via MiXCR, TCRdb re-called the reads, giving one row per CDR3 protein. The data hold 150,000 to 200,000 distinct CDR3 sequences, with 40% to 50% observed a single time.

Sequenced: sorted CD4+, CD8+, or CD8+CD57+ T cells (not recorded which) from PBMCs. This clonotype originated in a human donor with aplastic anemia. This chain links TRBV5-8 with TRBJ2-5, with TRBD2 as a possible D gene (6 bases). The CDR3 loop is CASLYGTQETQYF. The DNA for the CDR3 is TGTGCCAGCCTCTACGGGACTCAAGAGACCCAGTACTTC.